A single sample gave rise to the 20 T cell receptor beta chains below, sequenced in a study of blood T cell repertoires in COVID-19. Only in-frame clones appear in the TCRdb table, and some are missing; sequencing was by immunoSEQ multiplex PCR. The sample lists around 130,000 clones; 84% were seen once. The sample consisted of peripheral blood. The receptor source for this set is a man aged 55 to 70 with acute or convalescent COVID-19.

The CDR3 bases are TGTGCCAGCAGCTACCCCGGGACCACCCGGGGGGACCAGTACTTC. It yields the protein CASSYPGTTRGDQYF. The chain has TRBV2 and TRBJ2-5, with 7 bases matching TRBD2. Germline trimming cut 6 bases from V and 10 bases from J; bases unmatched to any gene: 17. CDR1 is SNHLY and CDR2 is FYNNEI in the germline V gene. The CDR3 has 15 amino acids.

The chain carries TRBV5-1 and TRBJ2-5; 9 nucleotides agree with TRBD2. This CDR3 is built from 15 residues. Germline-derived CDR1 and CDR2 are SGHRS and YFSETQ. The junction had 1 base not matched to a gene; V was cut back by 0 bases and J by 1 base. The CDR3 DNA reads TGCGCCAGCAGCTTGGTTAGCGGGGGCCAAGAGACCCAGTACTTC. Translated: CASSLVSGGQETQYF.

J is TRBJ2-2 and V is TRBV7-6, with TRBD2 matching over 10 bases. Germline CDR1 reads SGHVS; CDR2 reads FNYEAQ. The V gene end was trimmed by 1 base and the J gene end by 1 base; junction bases not matched to a gene: 3. The CDR3 spans 17 residues. CDR3 loop: CASSLGRLAGNTGELFF. CDR3 DNA: TGTGCCAGCAGCTTAGGGAGACTAGCGGGGAACACCGGGGAGCTGTTTTTT.

This chain uses TRBV11-2 with TRBJ2-7; 10 bases match TRBD2. V shed 2 bases, J shed 12 bases, and the junction held 4 bases outside the gene matches. The CDR3 runs 12 residues. Per the germline V gene, CDR1 is SGHAT and CDR2 is FQNNGV. CDR3 loop: CASSLSSGRTYF. CDR3 bases: TGTGCCAGCAGCTTATCTAGCGGGAGAACGTACTTC.

The CDR3 coding sequence is TGTGCCAGCAGCGTAGACCCGACAGAATTAGAAAAACTGTTTTTT. Protein product: CASSVDPTELEKLFF. This chain joins TRBV9 and TRBJ1-4, with D perhaps matching TRBD1 (5 bases). Trimming removed 0 bases at V and 8 bases at J, with 14 bases between. The CDR3 loop spans 15 amino acids. Per the germline V gene, CDR1 is SGDLS and CDR2 is YYNGEE.

The CDR3 here is CASSLVGVLTEAFF. CDR3 nucleotide sequence: TGCGCCAGCAGCTTGGTCGGGGTTTTGACTGAAGCTTTCTTT. The rearrangement joins TRBV5-1 to TRBJ1-1; D gene uncertain. The CDR3 consists of 14 residues. Trimming cost V 0 bases and J 5 bases, with 11 bases left between them. Per germline, CDR1 SGHRS and CDR2 YFSETQ.

The V call is TRBV19, the J call TRBJ1-1; TRBD1 is a possible D gene (6 bases). The length of the CDR3 is 15 residues. V was shortened by 6 bases and J by 2 bases, with 16 bases between the two germline ends. Germline V gene lookup returns CDR1 LNHDA and CDR2 SQIVND (reference sequence). The CDR3 region has the DNA TGTGCCAGTAGCAGGGGCCTTTCAATTAACACTGAAGCTTTCTTT. It specifies CASSRGLSINTEAFF.

V and J are TRBV5-1 and TRBJ2-1, with D possibly TRBD1 on 5 matching bases. CDR3 size: 14 residues. Germline-derived CDR1 and CDR2 are SGHRS and YFSETQ. Trimming shortened V by 0 bases and J by 9 bases, and 13 bases separated the two germline ends. The CDR3 DNA reads as TGCGCCAGCAGCTTGGGACAGAGATTCGGTGAGCAGTTCTTC. Protein: CASSLGQRFGEQFF.

The chain is built from TRBV4-1 and TRBJ2-3, with D uncertain. With 4 bases removed from V and 0 bases from J, the gap between germline ends came to 5 bases. The CDR3 has 13 residues. Germline CDR1 is MGHRA and CDR2 is YSYEKL. This chain's CDR3 is CASSPGSTDTQYF. The DNA of the CDR3 is TGCGCCAGCAGCCCCGGGAGCACAGATACGCAGTATTTT.

This chain connects TRBV5-1 to TRBJ2-7; D perhaps matches TRBD2 (6 bases). Germline V CDR1 and CDR2: SGHRS, YFSETQ. There are 15 residues in the CDR3. Trimming removed 0 bases at V and 2 bases at J, with 12 bases between. The CDR3 reads CASSLGGAITYEQYF. In nucleotides, the CDR3 is TGCGCCAGCAGCTTGGGCGGGGCAATCACCTACGAGCAGTACTTC.

The genes are TRBV12-3 or TRBV12-4 and TRBJ2-2, with TRBD1 identical over 7 bases. CDR3 length: 13 residues. Trimming removed 11 bases from V and 2 bases from J; junction bases left unmatched: 5. This CDR3 is CALGDSNTGELFF. The CDR3 DNA reads TGTGCCTTAGGGGACAGTAACACCGGGGAGCTGTTTTTT.

The chain uses TRBV13 and TRBJ1-2; 8 bases are a match to TRBD1. Germline V lookup: CDR1 PRHDT, CDR2 FYEKMQ (reference sequence). Trimming at V came to 1 base and at J to 6 bases, leaving 10 bases not matched to a gene. This CDR3 has 16 residues. CDR3 coding DNA: TGTGCCAGCAGCTTAGACCCGGGACAGGTGCACCATGGCTACACCTTC. Translated: CASSLDPGQVHHGYTF.

This clone was seen many times. The J gene is TRBJ1-1, the V gene TRBV7-9, with a possible D match to TRBD1 (6 bases). V was cut by 1 base and J by 4 bases, with 16 bases left in between. CDR1 SEHNR and CDR2 FQNEAQ come from the germline V gene (reference sequence). The CDR3 sequence is 16 residues long. The CDR3 loop reads CASSLGPGAVGTEAFF. For the CDR3, the DNA is TGTGCCAGCAGCTTAGGCCCAGGGGCGGTCGGCACTGAAGCTTTCTTT.

This clone was seen more than once but under ten times. The V and J genes are TRBV7-2 and TRBJ2-2; TRBD2 aligns across 12 bases. V lost 5 bases and J lost 3; bases outside the gene matches: 7. This CDR3 is built from 17 residues. Germline CDR1 reads SGHTA; CDR2 reads FQGNSA. The CDR3 DNA sequence: TGTGCCAGCAGCCACCTAGCGGGAGGGCCCGACACCGGGGAGCTGTTTTTT. It translates to CASSHLAGGPDTGELFF. Looking up the rest from reference TRBV7-2 and TRBJ2-2 gives the full variable domain: GAGVSQSPSNKVTEKGKDVELRCDPISGHTALYWYRQSLGQGLEFLIYFQGNSAPDKSGLPSDRFSAERTGGSVSTLTIQRTQQEDSAVYLCASSHLAGGPDTGELFFGEGSRLTVL.

The genes are TRBV19 and TRBJ2-2; D perhaps matches TRBD2 (6 bases). CDR3 length: 15 residues. V was clipped by 7 bases and J by 1 base, with 13 bases between them. Germline V lookup: CDR1 LNHDA, CDR2 SQIVND (reference sequence). DNA of the CDR3: TGTGCCAGTACCGGGGGTTGGGGGAACACCGGGGAGCTGTTTTTT. The encoded protein is CASTGGWGNTGELFF.

The chain couples TRBV23-1 to TRBJ2-3; TRBD1 might be the D (5 bases). TRBV23-1 is known as an ORF, though its function is uncertain. With 11 bases removed from V and 1 base from J, the gap between germline ends came to 34 bases. There are 20 residues in the CDR3. CDR3 amino acids: CARETFFIGQQICGTDTQYF. CDR3 coding DNA: TGCGCCCGCGAGACTTTTTTTATAGGACAACAGATTTGTGGCACAGATACGCAGTATTTT.

This sequence joins TRBV7-9 and TRBJ1-5, with D unresolved. Germline values: CDR1 SEHNR, CDR2 FQNEAQ (reference sequence). With 1 base removed from V and 2 bases from J, the gap between germline ends came to 9 bases. The CDR3 covers 15 residues. This chain's CDR3 is CASSLEVGGNQPQHF. The CDR3 DNA follows: TGTGCCAGCAGCTTAGAGGTCGGGGGCAATCAGCCCCAGCATTTT.

The chain is built from TRBV30 and TRBJ2-5; possible D gene TRBD2, 6 bases. This CDR3 has 15 amino acids. From germline, CDR1 is GTSNPN and CDR2 SVGIG (reference sequence). Trimming removed 3 bases at V and 5 bases at J, with 19 bases between. The CDR3, as DNA: TGTGCCTGGAGAAAACGCGGGGACGTCGGCGAGACCCAGTACTTC. Encoded protein: CAWRKRGDVGETQYF.

The genes are TRBV9 and TRBJ2-1, with D perhaps matching TRBD2 (5 bases). Germline CDR1 SGDLS, CDR2 YYNGEE. This CDR3 comprises 15 residues. Trimming cost V 0 bases and J 5 bases, with 12 bases left between them. The CDR3 here is CASSVASAGNNEQFF. CDR3 sequence (DNA): TGTGCCAGCAGCGTAGCGAGCGCCGGGAACAATGAGCAGTTCTTC. Combining the CDR3 with reference TRBV9 and TRBJ2-1 gives the whole variable domain DSGVTQTPKHLITATGQRVTLRCSPRSGDLSVYWYQQSLDQGLQFLIQYYNGEERAKGNILERFSAQQFPDLHSELNLSSLELGDSALYFCASSVASAGNNEQFFGPGTRLTVL.

The J gene is TRBJ1-2, the V gene TRBV9, with 8 bases matching TRBD1. Trimming cost V 0 bases and J 5 bases; bases outside gene matches: 6. Germline lookup yields CDR1 SGDLS and CDR2 YYNGEE. The CDR3 has 15 amino acids. DNA of the CDR3: TGTGCCAGCAGCGTAGATACAGGGGGGCAGTATGGCTACACCTTC. Its translation: CASSVDTGGQYGYTF.